This T cell receptor (beta chain) was sequenced for a study of T cell responses to AZD1222 COVID-19 vaccine. Study-level points and caveats: Breadth and depth of Spike-specific TCRs rose after two AZD1222 doses. Donors, mostly white British, included more females; clonal diversity was possibly underestimated. Recipients of AZD1222 seropositive at baseline numbered only 5 or 6.

Worth noting for this clone: Antigen unknown.

Using immunoSEQ multiplex PCR, the repertoire was profiled, and TCRdb retains in-frame clones only, with some absent. Of about 150,000 clones listed, 80% to 95% were seen once; the top ten hold approximately 2.2%. Germline CDR1 is LGHDT and CDR2 is YNNKEL (reference sequence). This CDR3 is built from 15 residues. Deletions cut 0 bases from V and 2 bases from J, with 11 bases between. The TCR was taken from an adult in good health. The chain recombines TRBV3-1 (or the pseudogene TRBV3-2) with TRBJ2-7, with a possible D match to TRBD1 (6 bases). Sequences were derived from peripheral blood, sampled on day 0 of AZD1222 vaccination. CDR3 protein: CASSQDMGAPYEQYF. The DNA of the CDR3 is TGTGCCAGCAGCCAAGATATGGGGGCCCCCTACGAGCAGTACTTC.